This passage covers 15 T cell receptor beta chains from one sample sequenced in a study of T cell responses to AZD1222 COVID-19 vaccine. Clones were sequenced by immunoSEQ multiplex PCR, and TCRdb holds only the in-frame ones, with some missing. The table has approximately 150,000 clones, about 90% seen once. Sequenced here: peripheral blood, sampled on day 0 of AZD1222 vaccination. The source of these receptors is an adult in good health.

This sequence joins TRBV12-3 or TRBV12-4 and TRBJ1-2; no firm D call. The CDR3 sequence is 13 residues long. V lost 3 bases and J 6 bases, leaving 11 bases between the germline ends. As DNA, the CDR3 is TGTGCCAGCAGTTTTGGGCCCGAGAATGGCTACACCTTC. Encoded protein: CASSFGPENGYTF.

The V and J genes are TRBV28 and TRBJ1-5, with 8 positions matching TRBD1. Germline-derived CDR1 and CDR2 are MDHEN and SYDVKM. CDR3 length equals 14 residues. Trimming at V came to 5 bases and at J to 7 bases, leaving 7 bases not matched to a gene. The DNA for the CDR3 is TGTGCCAGCAGTGCCCGACAGGGGAGACAGCCCCAGCATTTT. It encodes CASSARQGRQPQHF. The complete variable domain, with remaining parts taken from reference TRBV28 and TRBJ1-5, reads DVKVTQSSRYLVKRTGEKVFLECVQDMDHENMFWYRQDPGLGLRLIYFSYDVKMKEKGDIPEGYSVSREKKERFSLILESASTNQTSMYLCASSARQGRQPQHFGDGTRLSIL.

The rearrangement links TRBV2 to TRBJ2-7; maybe TRBD1 (5 bases). Trimming shortened V by 6 bases and J by 4 bases, and 7 bases separated the two germline ends. CDR1 is SNHLY and CDR2 is FYNNEI in the germline V gene. There are 11 residues in the CDR3. The CDR3 DNA sequence: TGTGCCAGCAGGCAGGGTTACGAGCAGTACTTC. It translates to CASRQGYEQYF.

The chain uses TRBV7-8 and TRBJ1-3; D unresolved. The CDR3 is 14 residues long. Germline V gene data show CDR1 as SGHVS and CDR2 as FQNEAQ. The V end lost 5 bases, the J end lost 4 bases, and 12 bases lay between the germline ends. CDR3 in DNA: TGTGCCAGCAGCCGAGCGGGGTCAGGAAACACCATATATTTT. It translates to CASSRAGSGNTIYF. The complete variable domain, with remaining parts taken from reference TRBV7-8 and TRBJ1-3, reads GAGVSQSPRYKVAKRGQDVALRCDPISGHVSLFWYQQALGQGPEFLTYFQNEAQLDKSGLPSDRFFAERPEGSVSTLKIQRTQQEDSAVYLCASSRAGSGNTIYFGEGSWLTVV.

The chain carries TRBV6-2 or TRBV6-3 and TRBJ2-7, with 10 bases aligning to TRBD1. CDR1 and CDR2 (germline): MNHEY, SVGEGT. Trimming removed 4 bases from V and 8 bases from J; junction bases left unmatched: 2. The CDR3 consists of 12 residues. The CDR3 spells CASSFDRGQQYF. Here the CDR3 DNA reads TGTGCCAGCAGTTTCGACAGGGGGCAGCAGTACTTC.

This chain joins TRBV13 and TRBJ2-2, with 12 bases aligning to TRBD2. This CDR3 contains 16 residues. CDR1 is PRHDT, CDR2 FYEKMQ, per germline (reference sequence). J gave up 5 bases and V 4 bases, and 5 bases lay outside the gene matches. The CDR3 coding sequence is TGTGCCAGCAGCTCCCTAGCGGGAGGGAGGACCGGGGAGCTGTTTTTT. It encodes CASSSLAGGRTGELFF. The full variable domain, with the rest looked up from reference TRBV13 and TRBJ2-2, is AAGVIQSPRHLIKEKRETATLKCYPIPRHDTVYWYQQGPGQDPQFLISFYEKMQSDKGSIPDRFSAQQFSDYHSELNMSSLELGDSALYFCASSSLAGGRTGELFFGEGSRLTVL.

J is TRBJ2-3 and V is TRBV7-2; D remains unclear. Germline CDR1 is SGHTA and CDR2 is FQGNSA. Deletions cut 1 base from V and 7 bases from J, with 9 bases between. CDR3 length: 13 amino acids. The CDR3 bases are TGTGCCAGCAGCTTAGGACAAGTTAATACGCAGTATTTT. Its translation: CASSLGQVNTQYF. The variable domain in full, with the rest retrieved from reference TRBV7-2 and TRBJ2-3, is GAGVSQSPSNKVTEKGKDVELRCDPISGHTALYWYRQSLGQGLEFLIYFQGNSAPDKSGLPSDRFSAERTGGSVSTLTIQRTQQEDSAVYLCASSLGQVNTQYFGPGTRLTVL.

This chain uses TRBV27 with TRBJ2-2; D unclear. Germline V lookup: CDR1 MNHEY, CDR2 SMNVEV (reference sequence). The CDR3 contains 14 residues. Trimming removed 3 bases at V and 0 bases at J, with 5 bases between. The CDR3: CASSFRANTGELFF. In DNA form, the CDR3 reads TGTGCCAGCAGTTTTAGAGCGAACACCGGGGAGCTGTTTTTT.

The rearrangement uses TRBV9 and TRBJ2-7, with 10 bases identical to TRBD1. The CDR3 covers 16 residues. Germline V gene sequence: CDR1 SGDLS, CDR2 YYNGEE. J was trimmed by 7 bases and V by 5 bases; bases with no gene match: 15. CDR3 in amino acids: CASSPSWDRGHQEQYF. The DNA for the CDR3 is TGTGCCAGCAGTCCTTCTTGGGACAGGGGCCATCAGGAGCAGTACTTC.

This chain links TRBV27 with TRBJ2-1, with TRBD1 matching over 8 bases. The germline gives CDR1 MNHEY, CDR2 SMNVEV (reference sequence). The CDR3 extends over 16 amino acids. Losses at the gene ends were 0 bases for V and 9 bases for J; bases not matched to a gene: 10. CDR3 protein: CASSLSVQGAMVEQFF. The DNA for the CDR3 is TGTGCCAGCAGTTTATCAGTCCAGGGGGCTATGGTTGAGCAGTTCTTC.

This sequence joins TRBV15 and TRBJ2-1; 8 bases are shared with TRBD1. Germline CDR1 reads LNHNV; CDR2 reads YYDKDF (reference sequence). The trim removed 4 bases at V and 6 bases at J, leaving 5 bases unmatched. The CDR3 contains 14 residues. CDR3 residues: CATSNNDRGNEQFF. Written as DNA, the CDR3 is TGTGCCACCAGCAACAACGACAGGGGCAATGAGCAGTTCTTC.

This clone was recorded at least ten times. The chain links TRBV30 to TRBJ2-2; D remains ambiguous. Trimming removed 0 bases at V and 10 bases at J, with 12 bases between. The CDR3 has 13 residues. The germline CDR1 and CDR2 sequences are GTSNPN and SVGIG (reference sequence). The CDR3 DNA follows: TGTGCCTGGAGTGTTGTTTTGCCCTCGGAGCTGTTTTTT. This encodes CAWSVVLPSELFF.

The chain recombines TRBV6-2 or TRBV6-3 with TRBJ2-3, with 12 nucleotides matching TRBD2. The CDR3 has 20 residues. V trimming: 4 bases; J trimming: 0 bases; junction bases outside the gene matches: 14. CDR1 MNHEY and CDR2 SVGEGT come from the germline V gene. The CDR3 region is CASSSRQGATSGRSTDTQYF. CDR3 DNA sequence: TGTGCCAGCAGTTCACGGCAGGGGGCGACTAGCGGGAGAAGCACAGATACGCAGTATTTT.

The chain has TRBV5-1 and TRBJ2-2; 7 nucleotides line up with TRBD2. V dropped 0 bases and J dropped 7; count of bases not matched to a gene: 9. The CDR3 loop spans 16 amino acids. Germline V lookup: CDR1 SGHRS, CDR2 YFSETQ. The CDR3 region has the DNA TGCGCCAGCAGCTTGGCGGTAGCGGGCGCAATCGGGGAGCTGTTTTTT. Encoded protein: CASSLAVAGAIGELFF.

The V gene is TRBV5-4, the J gene TRBJ1-1; no definite D call. This CDR3 is 16 amino acids long. The V and J ends lost 0 bases and 0 bases respectively, with 12 bases between them. Germline CDR1 is SGHNT and CDR2 is YYREEE (reference sequence). CDR3 nucleotide sequence: TGTGCCAGCAGCTTGGAAGGAGGTAACTTGAACACTGAAGCTTTCTTT. Translated, it gives CASSLEGGNLNTEAFF.